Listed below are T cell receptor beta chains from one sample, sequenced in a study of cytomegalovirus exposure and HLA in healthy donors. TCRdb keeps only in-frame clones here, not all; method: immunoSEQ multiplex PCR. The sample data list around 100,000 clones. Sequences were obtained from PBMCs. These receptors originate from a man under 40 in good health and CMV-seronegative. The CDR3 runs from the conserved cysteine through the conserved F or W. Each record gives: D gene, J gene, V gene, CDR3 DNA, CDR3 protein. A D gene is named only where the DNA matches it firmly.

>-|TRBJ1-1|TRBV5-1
TGCGCCAGCAGGGTCCGTGTAGGGGCGAACACTGAAGCTTTCTTT
CASRVRVGANTEAFF
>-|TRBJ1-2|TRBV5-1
TGCGCCAGCAGCTGGGGGGGAACGGGCTATGGCTACACCTTC
CASSWGGTGYGYTF
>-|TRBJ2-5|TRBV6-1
TGTGCCAGCAGGTCAGAGGCAGCACGGACCCAGTACTTC
CASRSEAARTQYF
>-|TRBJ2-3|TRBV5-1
TGCGCCAGCAGCTTTCAGGGGAGCACAGATACGCAGTATTTT
CASSFQGSTDTQYF
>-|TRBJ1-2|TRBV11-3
TGTGCCAGCAGCCCCGGGAGGCCTTACTATGGCTACACCTTC
CASSPGRPYYGYTF
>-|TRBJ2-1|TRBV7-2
TGTGCCAGCAGCTGGGGGCCCCTCAATGAGCAGTTCTTC
CASSWGPLNEQFF
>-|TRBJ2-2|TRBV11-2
TGTGCCAGCAGCTATGGGGCGACAGGTCTAAGAACCGGGGAGCTGTTTTTT
CASSYGATGLRTGELFF
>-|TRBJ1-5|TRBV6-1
TGTGCCAGCAGGGATGGGACTTTTAATCAGCCCCAGCATTTT
CASRDGTFNQPQHF
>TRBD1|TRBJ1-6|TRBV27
TGTGCCAGCAGTTGGGACAGGGGCTATTCACCCCTCCACTTT
CASSWDRGYSPLHF
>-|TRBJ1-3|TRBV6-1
TGTGCCAGCCAGAGGGCCTCTGGAAACACCATATATTTT
CASQRASGNTIYF
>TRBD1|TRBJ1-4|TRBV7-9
TGTGCCAGCAGCTCACGGACAGGGCGGGAAAAACTGTTTTTT
CASSSRTGREKLFF
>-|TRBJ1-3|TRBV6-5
TGTGCCAGTCAAAAAGGGGGAACTGGAAACACCATATATTTT
CASQKGGTGNTIYF
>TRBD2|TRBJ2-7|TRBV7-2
TGTGCCAGCAGCCCTCGGACTAGCGGGGCCTACGAGCAGTACTTC
CASSPRTSGAYEQYF
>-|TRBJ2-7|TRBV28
TGTGCCAGCAGTGCCAACCGGGACACTACCTACGAGCAGTACTTC
CASSANRDTTYEQYF
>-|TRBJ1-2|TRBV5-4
TGTGCCAGCAGCTTGGACAGGGCAGCTTTCTATGGCTACACCTTC
CASSLDRAAFYGYTF
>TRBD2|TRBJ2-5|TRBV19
TGTGCCAGTAGTGAAACGGGGGGGCAAGAGACCCAGTACTTC
CASSETGGQETQYF